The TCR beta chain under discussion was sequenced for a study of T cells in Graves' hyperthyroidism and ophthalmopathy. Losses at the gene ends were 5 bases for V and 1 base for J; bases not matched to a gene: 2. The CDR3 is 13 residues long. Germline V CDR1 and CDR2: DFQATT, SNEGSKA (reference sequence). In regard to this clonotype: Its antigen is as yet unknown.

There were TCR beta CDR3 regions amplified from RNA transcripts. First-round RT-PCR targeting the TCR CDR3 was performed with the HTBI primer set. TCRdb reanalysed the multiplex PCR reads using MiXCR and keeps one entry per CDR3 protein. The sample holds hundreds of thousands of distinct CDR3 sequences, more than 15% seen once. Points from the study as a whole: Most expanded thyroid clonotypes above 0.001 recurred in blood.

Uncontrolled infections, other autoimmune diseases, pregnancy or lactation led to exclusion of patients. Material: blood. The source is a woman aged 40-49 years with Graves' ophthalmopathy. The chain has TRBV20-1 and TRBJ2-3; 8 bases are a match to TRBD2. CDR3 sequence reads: CSAQTSGTDTQYF. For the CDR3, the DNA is TGCAGTGCTCAGACTAGCGGCACAGATACGCAGTATTTT.